Listed below are T cell receptor beta chains from one sample, sequenced in a study of blood T cells in healthy people across ages. MiXCR, run by TCRdb on the 5' RACE reads, gives a single entry per CDR3 protein. The top ten clones hold more than 35% of a sample with approximately 690,000 distinct CDR3 sequences, approximately 50% of them seen once. Sequences were obtained from blood. The receptors come from a man aged 55 to 70 in good health. Both conserved end residues are part of each CDR3. A D gene is named only where the DNA matches it firmly. Where a row states a size, it is once, few, many or the class of an expanded clone; other rows omit it.

v_call	d_call	clone_size	j_call	cdr3_aa	cdr3_nt
TRBV5-1	.	.	TRBJ2-3	CASRGGPETDTQYF	TGCGCCAGCAGGGGGGGGCCAGAGACAGATACGCAGTATTTT
TRBV11-3	.	.	TRBJ2-7	CASSFHNGGEQYF	TGTGCCAGCAGCTTCCATAATGGGGGCGAGCAGTACTTC
TRBV10-2	.	.	TRBJ2-1	CASSGWGVSSYNEQFF	TGCGCCAGCAGTGGGTGGGGGGTGAGCTCCTACAATGAGCAGTTCTTC
TRBV10-3	.	few	TRBJ1-5	CAIGGTAGANQPQHF	TGTGCCATCGGTGGGACGGCAGGGGCCAATCAGCCCCAGCATTTT
TRBV28	TRBD2	many	TRBJ2-3	CASTGGGTDTQYF	TGTGCCAGTACGGGGGGGGGCACAGATACGCAGTATTTT
TRBV28	.	few	TRBJ1-2	CASSFPTGNYGYTF	TGTGCCAGTAGTTTTCCCACAGGGAACTATGGCTACACCTTC
TRBV5-1	TRBD2	.	TRBJ2-1	CASSPTVGLANEQFF	TGCGCCAGCAGCCCCACCGTGGGACTAGCGAATGAGCAGTTCTTC
TRBV6-5	.	.	TRBJ2-5	CASSRPGMETQYF	TGTGCCAGCAGTCGTCCTGGGATGGAGACCCAGTACTTC
TRBV2	.	once	TRBJ2-7	CVSSGGPNSYEQYF	TGTGTCAGTAGTGGGGGCCCTAACTCCTACGAGCAGTACTTC
TRBV7-9	.	.	TRBJ1-1	CASSLVGRKNTEAFF	TGTGCCAGCAGCTTAGTTGGCCGGAAGAACACTGAAGCTTTCTTT
TRBV11-2	.	many	TRBJ1-1	CASSPYSGTTEAFF	TGTGCCAGCAGCCCCTATTCAGGGACCACTGAAGCTTTCTTT
TRBV5-1	.	.	TRBJ1-1	CASSLWQGRDTEAFF	TGCGCCAGCAGCTTGTGGCAGGGGAGGGACACTGAAGCTTTCTTT
TRBV7-2	.	.	TRBJ2-7	CASSRTRGASYEQYF	TGTGCCAGCAGCCGCACAAGGGGGGCCTCCTACGAGCAGTACTTC
TRBV10-1	TRBD2	.	TRBJ2-1	CASSESTSGGLSEQFF	TGCGCCAGCAGTGAGTCCACTAGCGGGGGCCTCAGTGAGCAGTTCTTC
TRBV29-1	.	few	TRBJ2-1	CSGGLYNEQFF	TGCAGCGGCGGCCTGTACAATGAGCAGTTCTTC
TRBV29-1	.	.	TRBJ2-7	CSVDVRGYEQYF	TGCAGCGTTGATGTCCGGGGCTACGAGCAGTACTTC
TRBV6-5	.	.	TRBJ1-1	CASSYSGTIMNTEAFF	TGTGCCAGCAGTTACTCAGGGACAATTATGAACACTGAAGCTTTCTTT
TRBV3-1	.	.	TRBJ1-5	CASSQGGTLQHF	TGTGCCAGCAGCCAGGGGGGGACCCTCCAGCATTTT
TRBV7-8	.	.	TRBJ2-7	CASSHPGGNYEQYF	TGTGCCAGCAGCCACCCCGGGGGAAACTACGAGCAGTACTTC
TRBV5-1	TRBD1	once	TRBJ2-3	CASSFVTGGRSDTQYF	TGCGCCAGCAGCTTCGTGACAGGGGGCAGATCAGATACGCAGTATTTT
TRBV5-6	.	.	TRBJ1-5	CASSELGRGSNQPQHF	TGTGCCAGCAGCGAGCTAGGTCGAGGGAGCAATCAGCCCCAGCATTTT
TRBV5-1	TRBD1	few	TRBJ1-2	CASSDGTGGSYTF	TGCGCCAGCAGCGACGGGACAGGGGGGAGCTACACCTTC
TRBV27	TRBD2	.	TRBJ2-1	CAIGTSGGEQFF	TGTGCCATCGGGACTAGCGGGGGGGAGCAGTTCTTC
TRBV11-2	TRBD1	.	TRBJ2-3	CASSHWTGASTDTQYF	TGTGCCAGCAGCCATTGGACAGGGGCTAGCACAGATACGCAGTATTTT
TRBV20-1	TRBD2	few	TRBJ2-7	CSARDPPWTSGGSFYEQYF	TGCAGTGCTAGAGATCCTCCTTGGACTAGCGGGGGGAGCTTCTACGAGCAGTACTTC
TRBV18	TRBD1	many	TRBJ2-7	CASSPGQGTYEQYF	TGTGCCAGCTCACCGGGACAGGGGACCTACGAGCAGTACTTC
TRBV29-1	.	.	TRBJ1-2	CSVSQGGYTF	TGCAGCGTCTCTCAGGGAGGCTACACCTTC
TRBV4-1	TRBD2	.	TRBJ2-5	CASSLTGSGDYGETQYF	TGCGCCAGCAGCCTCACCGGGTCGGGGGACTATGGAGAGACCCAGTACTTC
TRBV27	.	few	TRBJ1-6	CATSRPGVNSPLHF	TGTGCCACCTCACGCCCAGGGGTAAATTCACCCCTCCACTTT
TRBV13	TRBD1	.	TRBJ2-7	CASSSPPAGGLSYEQYF	TGTGCCAGCAGCTCACCTCCGGCAGGGGGTCTATCCTACGAGCAGTACTTC
TRBV12-3/TRBV12-4	TRBD1	.	TRBJ2-3	CASSLGQGVPDTQYF	TGTGCCAGCAGCCTGGGACAGGGGGTCCCCGATACGCAGTATTTT
TRBV12-3/TRBV12-4	TRBD2	once	TRBJ2-5	CASSSGPGPAGGNEQYF	TGTGCCAGCAGTTCTGGACCGGGACCAGCGGGGGGCAATGAGCAGTACTTC
TRBV6-2/TRBV6-3	.	.	TRBJ2-7	CASSKTGMGGEQYF	TGTGCCAGCAGTAAGACAGGGATGGGGGGCGAGCAGTACTTC
TRBV10-3	.	few	TRBJ1-2	CAISGSGEVNGYTF	TGTGCCATCAGTGGATCAGGGGAGGTAAATGGCTACACCTTC
TRBV6-2/TRBV6-3	TRBD1	few	TRBJ2-5	CASSPRGTGLRETQYF	TGTGCCAGCAGTCCCCGGGGGACAGGGTTAAGGGAGACCCAGTACTTC
TRBV3-1	.	.	TRBJ1-1	CASSQGRKEAFF	TGTGCCAGCAGCCAAGGGAGGAAAGAAGCTTTCTTT
TRBV6-5	.	once	TRBJ1-2	CASRALGRLEGGYTF	TGTGCCAGCAGGGCACTGGGACGGTTGGAGGGGGGCTACACCTTC
TRBV7-2	TRBD1	.	TRBJ2-7	CASSAGTGDYEQYF	TGTGCCAGCAGCGCCGGGACAGGGGACTACGAGCAGTACTTC
TRBV2	.	.	TRBJ2-3	CASTDQHSTDTQYF	TGTGCCAGCACCGATCAACACAGTACAGATACGCAGTATTTT
TRBV6-6	TRBD1	.	TRBJ2-1	CASARDRELNEQFF	TGTGCCAGCGCCAGGGACAGGGAGCTCAATGAGCAGTTCTTC
TRBV7-2	.	.	TRBJ1-2	CASSSVGTLTDPWGYTF	TGTGCCAGCAGCTCAGTGGGCACCTTGACGGACCCCTGGGGCTACACCTTC
TRBV20-1	.	.	TRBJ2-7	CSAEGGDRPPYEQYF	TGCAGTGCTGAGGGGGGGGACAGGCCGCCCTACGAGCAGTACTTC
TRBV2	.	.	TRBJ2-5	CASPREGTQYF	TGTGCCAGCCCACGGGAAGGGACCCAGTACTTC
TRBV12-5	.	.	TRBJ2-1	CASGPPWAYNEQFF	TGTGCTAGTGGTCCCCCGTGGGCCTACAATGAGCAGTTCTTC
TRBV15	.	once	TRBJ1-5	CATSRQSNQPQHF	TGTGCCACCAGCAGACAGAGCAATCAGCCCCAGCATTTT
TRBV20-1	TRBD2	few	TRBJ2-3	CSAGGGGTDTQYF	TGCAGTGCCGGGGGGGGCGGAACAGATACGCAGTATTTT
TRBV6-2/TRBV6-3	.	.	TRBJ1-1	CASSSPGGHTEAFF	TGTGCCAGCAGTTCCCCGGGGGGGCACACTGAAGCTTTCTTT
TRBV3-1	.	few	TRBJ2-5	CASSQDRARETQYF	TGTGCCAGCAGCCAAGATCGGGCGAGAGAGACCCAGTACTTC
TRBV28	TRBD2	.	TRBJ2-5	CASRLVGRGETQYF	TGTGCCAGCAGGTTAGTCGGGAGGGGAGAGACCCAGTACTTC
TRBV4-1	TRBD2	.	TRBJ2-5	CASSQDGSGGAGETQYF	TGCGCCAGCAGCCAAGATGGCAGCGGGGGGGCTGGAGAGACCCAGTACTTC
TRBV6-5	.	few	TRBJ2-5	CASSYSGDGETQYF	TGTGCCAGCAGTTACTCCGGGGACGGAGAGACCCAGTACTTC
TRBV28	TRBD1	few	TRBJ1-2	CASSSTGAGWHGYTF	TGTGCCAGCAGTTCGACAGGGGCCGGGTGGCATGGCTACACCTTC
TRBV10-3	TRBD2	.	TRBJ2-7	CAISESFGGTYEQYF	TGTGCCATCAGTGAGTCCTTCGGGGGGACCTACGAGCAGTACTTC
TRBV29-1	.	few	TRBJ1-5	CSVASQGQPQHF	TGCAGCGTTGCCTCCCAAGGTCAGCCCCAGCATTTT